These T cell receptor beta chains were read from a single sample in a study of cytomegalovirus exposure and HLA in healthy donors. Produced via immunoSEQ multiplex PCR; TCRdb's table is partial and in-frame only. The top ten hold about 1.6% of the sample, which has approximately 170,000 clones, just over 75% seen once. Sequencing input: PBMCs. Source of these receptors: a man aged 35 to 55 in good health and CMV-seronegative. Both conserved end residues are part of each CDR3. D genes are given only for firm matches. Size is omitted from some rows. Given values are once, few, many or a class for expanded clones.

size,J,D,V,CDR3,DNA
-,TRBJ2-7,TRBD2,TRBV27,CASSLIGSSGSGEQYF,TGTGCCAGCAGTTTAATAGGTTCTAGCGGGAGCGGCGAGCAGTACTTC
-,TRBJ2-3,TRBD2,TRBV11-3,CASSPGTSGTTQYF,TGTGCCAGCAGCCCTGGGACTAGCGGGACTACGCAGTATTTT
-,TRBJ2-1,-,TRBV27,CASWRERSSYNEQFF,TGTGCCAGCTGGCGAGAACGGAGCTCCTACAATGAGCAGTTCTTC
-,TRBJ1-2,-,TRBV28,CASSPGPYGYTF,TGTGCCAGCAGTCCAGGGCCCTATGGCTACACCTTC
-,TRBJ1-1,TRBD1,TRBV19,CASRQGRVNTEAFF,TGTGCCAGTAGACAGGGGCGGGTGAACACTGAAGCTTTCTTT
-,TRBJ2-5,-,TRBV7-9,CASSFRVEETQYF,TGTGCCAGCAGCTTCAGGGTGGAGGAGACCCAGTACTTC
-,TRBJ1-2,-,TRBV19,CASSPWGDYGYTF,TGTGCCAGTAGTCCCTGGGGAGACTATGGCTACACCTTC
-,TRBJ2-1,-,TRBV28,CASSPSRDYNEQFF,TGTGCCAGCAGTCCGTCCCGGGACTACAATGAGCAGTTCTTC
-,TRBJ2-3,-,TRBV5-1,CASSLATVADTQYF,TGCGCCAGCAGCTTGGCCACCGTAGCAGATACGCAGTATTTT
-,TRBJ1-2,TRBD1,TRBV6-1,CASRAGTDYLGYTF,TGTGCCAGCAGAGCCGGGACAGATTATTTGGGCTACACCTTC
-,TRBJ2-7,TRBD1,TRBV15,CATSGNDRGYEQYF,TGTGCCACCAGCGGCAACGACAGGGGTTACGAGCAGTACTTC
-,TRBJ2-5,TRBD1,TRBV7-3,CASSTQGWAETQYF,TGTGCCAGCAGCACACAGGGGTGGGCAGAGACCCAGTACTTC
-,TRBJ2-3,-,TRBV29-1,CSAAENTDTQYF,TGCAGCGCTGCGGAGAACACAGATACGCAGTATTTT
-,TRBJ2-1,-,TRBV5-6,CASSLAERFEQFF,TGTGCCAGCAGCTTGGCCGAACGGTTCGAGCAGTTCTTC
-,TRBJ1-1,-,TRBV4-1,CASSQDEGVTEAFF,TGCGCCAGCAGCCAAGATGAGGGGGTCACTGAAGCTTTCTTT
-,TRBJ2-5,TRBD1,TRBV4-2,CASSSGGETQYF,TGTGCCAGCAGCTCAGGGGGAGAGACCCAGTACTTC
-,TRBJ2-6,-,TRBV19,CASSIDRIRISGANVLTF,TGTGCCAGTAGTATAGACAGGATTAGGATCTCTGGGGCCAACGTCCTGACTTTC
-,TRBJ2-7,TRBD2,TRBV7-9,CASSLPSAGAYEQYF,TGTGCCAGCAGCTTACCCTCAGCGGGAGCTTACGAGCAGTACTTC
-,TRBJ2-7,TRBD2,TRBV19,CASSMFWREGSEQYF,TGTGCCAGTAGTATGTTCTGGCGGGAGGGCTCCGAGCAGTACTTC
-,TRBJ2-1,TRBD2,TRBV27,CASSRILAEGYNEQFF,TGTGCCAGCAGCCGGATCCTAGCGGAGGGGTACAATGAGCAGTTCTTC
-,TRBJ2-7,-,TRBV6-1,CASSFTTGLSYEQYF,TGTGCCAGCAGTTTCACGACAGGATTATCCTACGAGCAGTACTTC
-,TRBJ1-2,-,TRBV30,CAWSDPLQYEGYTF,TGTGCCTGGAGTGACCCGCTGCAGTACGAAGGCTACACCTTC
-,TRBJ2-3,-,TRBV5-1,CASSSPTSTDTQYF,TGCGCCAGCAGCTCCCCGACTAGCACAGATACGCAGTATTTT
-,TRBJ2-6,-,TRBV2,CASPISGANVLTF,TGTGCCAGTCCAATTTCTGGGGCCAACGTCCTGACTTTC
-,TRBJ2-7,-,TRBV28,CASSPRSYEQYF,TGTGCCAGCAGCCCGCGGTCCTACGAGCAGTACTTC
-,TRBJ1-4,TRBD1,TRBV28,CASRIPGQGREKLFF,TGTGCCAGCAGAATACCGGGACAGGGGCGCGAAAAACTGTTTTTT
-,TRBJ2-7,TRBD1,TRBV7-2,CASSSTMGTGLYEQYF,TGTGCCAGCAGCTCTACTATGGGGACAGGGCTCTACGAGCAGTACTTC
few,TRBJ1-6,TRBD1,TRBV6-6,CASSLTGDRLHF,TGTGCCAGCAGCCTCACAGGGGATCGCCTCCACTTT
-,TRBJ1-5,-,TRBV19,CATREGNQPQHF,TGTGCCACAAGAGAAGGCAATCAGCCCCAGCATTTT
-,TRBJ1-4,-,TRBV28,CASSLGWGVGNEKLFF,TGTGCCAGCAGTTTGGGTTGGGGGGTGGGGAATGAAAAACTGTTTTTT
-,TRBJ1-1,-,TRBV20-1,CSARGQTEAFF,TGCAGTGCTAGAGGCCAGACTGAAGCTTTCTTT
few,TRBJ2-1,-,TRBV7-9,CSSSPRLVSGNEQFF,TGTTCCAGCAGCCCCAGACTAGTATCGGGCAATGAGCAGTTCTTC
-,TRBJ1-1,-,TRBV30,CAWSVRGTEAFF,TGTGCCTGGAGTGTACGGGGGACTGAAGCTTTCTTT
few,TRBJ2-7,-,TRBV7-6,CASSLATLAGDEQYF,TGTGCCAGCAGCTTAGCAACCCTAGCTGGAGACGAGCAGTACTTC
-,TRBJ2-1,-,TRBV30,CACSGFRQGGLENEQFF,TGTGCCTGTTCCGGGTTTCGTCAGGGGGGCCTAGAGAATGAGCAGTTCTTC
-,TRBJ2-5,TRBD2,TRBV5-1,CASQGLAGGVWETQYF,TGCGCCAGCCAGGGACTAGCGGGAGGTGTTTGGGAGACCCAGTACTTC
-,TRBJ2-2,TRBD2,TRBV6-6,CASSGREGTGELFF,TGTGCCAGCAGCGGGCGGGAGGGGACCGGGGAGCTGTTTTTT
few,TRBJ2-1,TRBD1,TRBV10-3,CATTGLDEQFF,TGTGCCACGACAGGGTTGGATGAGCAGTTCTTC
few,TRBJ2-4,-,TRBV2,CASKRQKAAHLAKNIQYF,TGTGCCAGCAAGCGGCAAAAGGCCGCCCACCTAGCCAAAAACATTCAGTACTTC
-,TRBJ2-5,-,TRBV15,CATSRGGGLTETQYF,TGTGCCACCAGCAGAGGGGGAGGACTGACAGAGACCCAGTACTTC
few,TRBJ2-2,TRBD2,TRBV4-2,CASSQNSGSSTGELFF,TGTGCCAGCAGCCAAAATAGCGGGAGCAGCACCGGGGAGCTGTTTTTT
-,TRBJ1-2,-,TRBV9,CASSVWQGGYTF,TGTGCCAGCAGCGTCTGGCAGGGAGGCTACACCTTC
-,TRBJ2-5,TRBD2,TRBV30,CAWSVLAGGAETQYF,TGTGCCTGGAGTGTCTTAGCGGGAGGGGCAGAGACCCAGTACTTC
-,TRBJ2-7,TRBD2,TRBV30,CAWSRPGGRLSYEQYF,TGTGCCTGGAGTCGTCCGGGCGGGAGGTTATCCTACGAGCAGTACTTC
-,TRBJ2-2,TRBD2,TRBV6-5,CASSYATSGPTGELFF,TGTGCCAGCAGTTACGCAACTAGCGGGCCAACCGGGGAGCTGTTTTTT
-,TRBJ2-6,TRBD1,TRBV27,CASSPDRGGSVLTF,TGTGCCAGCAGCCCTGACAGGGGTGGGAGCGTCCTGACTTTC
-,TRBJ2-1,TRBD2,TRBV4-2,CASSPGWEREMGNEQFF,TGTGCCAGCAGCCCTGGGTGGGAGCGGGAGATGGGGAATGAGCAGTTCTTC
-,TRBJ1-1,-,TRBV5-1,CASSPTGGGTEAFF,TGCGCCAGCAGCCCGACTGGGGGAGGGACTGAAGCTTTCTTT
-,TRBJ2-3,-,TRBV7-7,CARDLGFLTDTQYF,TGTGCTCGGGATTTGGGTTTCCTCACAGATACGCAGTATTTT
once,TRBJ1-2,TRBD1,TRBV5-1,CASSLAPGTGYGYTF,TGCGCCAGCAGCTTGGCCCCCGGGACAGGCTATGGCTACACCTTC
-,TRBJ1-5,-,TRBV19,CASTEEGSYQPQHF,TGTGCCAGTACCGAGGAGGGTTCCTATCAGCCCCAGCATTTT
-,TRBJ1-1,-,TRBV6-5,CASSYNGYTEAFF,TGTGCCAGCAGTTACAACGGGTACACTGAAGCTTTCTTT
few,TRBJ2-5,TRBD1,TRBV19,CASTPRTGGQETQYF,TGTGCCAGTACCCCAAGAACAGGGGGTCAAGAGACCCAGTACTTC